One and the same sample provided the 18 T cell receptor beta chains below, sequenced in a study of blood T cell repertoires in COVID-19. Sequenced by immunoSEQ multiplex PCR; TCRdb stores in-frame clones only, minus some. Among approximately 400,000 clones listed, more than 65% were seen once. Sample: peripheral blood. The origin of the receptors is a human donor with acute or convalescent COVID-19. The donor label of this sample is uncertain.

The chain couples TRBV27 to TRBJ1-1; 8 bases are a match to TRBD1. V trimming: 4 bases; J trimming: 1 base; junction bases outside the gene matches: 11. The germline V gene encodes CDR1 MNHEY and CDR2 SMNVEV (reference sequence). This CDR3 contains 17 residues. CDR3 sequence reads: CASSSRSGGRRNTEAFF. The DNA for the CDR3 is TGTGCCAGCAGTTCCCGGTCAGGGGGCAGGAGGAACACTGAAGCTTTCTTT.

This clone came up once. The chain joins TRBV6-5 to TRBJ2-6, with D hard to call. Germline CDR1 MNHEY, CDR2 SVGAGI. The V end lost 9 bases, the J end lost 2 bases, and 8 bases lay between the germline ends. The CDR3 contains 13 residues. CDR3 sequence: CASPPAGANVLTF. CDR3 DNA sequence: TGTGCCAGTCCCCCCGCTGGGGCCAACGTCCTGACTTTC.

The rearrangement links TRBV11-2 to TRBJ2-1, with TRBD2 matching 13 bases. The length of the CDR3 is 16 residues. The J segment lost 10 bases and the V segment lost 5 bases, leaving 11 bases of the junction unmatched. CDR1 is SGHAT and CDR2 is FQNNGV in the germline V gene. This CDR3 is CASSPQLAGGRREQFF. The CDR3 bases are TGTGCCAGCAGCCCGCAACTAGCGGGGGGGCGGAGGGAGCAGTTCTTC.

This clone was observed a handful of times. The rearrangement joins TRBV2 to TRBJ1-1; D is ambiguous. Per the germline V gene, CDR1 is SNHLY and CDR2 is FYNNEI. V lost 3 bases to trimming and J lost 2 bases, with 10 bases between them. The CDR3 is 14 residues long. The CDR3 DNA follows: TGTGCCAGCAGTGATAACAGAGCCAACACTGAAGCTTTCTTT. It translates to CASSDNRANTEAFF. Full variable domain (remainder filled in from reference TRBV2 and TRBJ1-1): EPEVTQTPSHQVTQMGQEVILRCVPISNHLYFYWYRQILGQKVEFLVSFYNNEISEKSEIFDDQFSVERPDGSNFTLKIRSTKLEDSAMYFCASSDNRANTEAFFGQGTRLTVV.

This chain links TRBV7-8 with TRBJ1-6; TRBD1 aligns across 7 bases. CDR3 length equals 15 residues. Per germline, CDR1 SGHVS and CDR2 FQNEAQ. Trimming took 1 base from V and 8 from J; bases not matched to a gene: 5. CDR3 coding DNA: TGTGCCAGCAGCTTAGAGGGACAGAATTATTCACCCCTCCACTTT. Translation gives CASSLEGQNYSPLHF.

This chain uses TRBV7-2 with TRBJ1-2; the D is unclear. Germline CDR1 and CDR2: SGHTA and FQGNSA. V lost 5 bases and J lost 8, with 18 bases in between. This CDR3 spans 14 amino acids. The CDR3 DNA sequence: TGTGCCAGCAGCCCTGGGGAGGTGCGGGGAGGCTACACCTTC. It is translated as CASSPGEVRGGYTF. The entire variable domain, with the rest obtained from reference TRBV7-2 and TRBJ1-2, is as follows: GAGVSQSPSNKVTEKGKDVELRCDPISGHTALYWYRQSLGQGLEFLIYFQGNSAPDKSGLPSDRFSAERTGGSVSTLTIQRTQQEDSAVYLCASSPGEVRGGYTFGSGTRLTVV.

Notes on this clone: Germline and junction disagree at one end, which may indicate a read error. The chain joins TRBV5-1 to TRBJ2-3, with 12 bases matching TRBD2. Germline lookup yields CDR1 SGHRS and CDR2 YFSETQ. The CDR3 is made up of 16 amino acids. The CDR3 DNA reads TGCGCCAGCAGCCCGGGGACTAGCGGGTTCCCCCACCGCGGGCATTTT. The encoded protein is CASSPGTSGFPHRGHF.

V is TRBV5-4 and J is TRBJ1-6; D is possibly TRBD1 (6 bases). The germline gives CDR1 SGHNT, CDR2 YYREEE (reference sequence). CDR3 length equals 15 residues. V dropped 0 bases and J dropped 6 bases, with 10 bases sitting between them. The CDR3 nucleotides are TGTGCCAGCAGCTTGGCCCAAGGGGGTAATTCACCCCTCCACTTT. This codes for CASSLAQGGNSPLHF.

This clone appeared a single time. The chain combines TRBV6-5 with TRBJ2-5, with D possibly matching TRBD2 (6 bases). Germline CDR1 MNHEY, CDR2 SVGAGI. This CDR3 region has 14 residues. Trimming took off 7 bases at V and 5 bases at J, with 17 bases between the two ends. DNA for the CDR3: TGTGCCAGCACGTCCGATGGGGGGTGGGAGACCCAGTACTTC. It specifies CASTSDGGWETQYF.

This clone was seen only once. V gene TRBV9 combines with J gene TRBJ1-3; 10 bases are a match to TRBD1. V was clipped by 6 bases and J by 4 bases; unmatched bases: 7. The CDR3 runs 15 residues. Germline CDR1 and CDR2: SGDLS and YYNGEE. CDR3 nucleotides: TGTGCCAGCAATCCGACAGGGGGCCTCGGAAACACCATATATTTT. It is translated as CASNPTGGLGNTIYF.

The V gene is TRBV18, the J gene TRBJ1-2; no clear D. CDR3 length: 16 amino acids. Germline lookup yields CDR1 KGHSH and CDR2 LQKENI. V dropped 3 bases and J dropped 8 bases, with 22 bases sitting between them. The CDR3 loop reads CASSPREGPNLGGYTF. Written as DNA, the CDR3 is TGTGCCAGCTCACCTCGAGAGGGCCCCAACCTTGGGGGCTACACCTTC.

The chain links TRBV24-1 to TRBJ1-5; a possible D gene is TRBD1 (6 bases). Looked up from germline, CDR1 is KGHDR and CDR2 is SFDVKD. V was pared by 9 bases and J by 7 bases, with 15 bases between. The CDR3 length is 13 residues. CDR3 residues: CATRAGAGQPQHF. The CDR3 nucleotides are TGTGCCACCCGGGCGGGGGCGGGACAGCCCCAGCATTTT.

The chain recombines TRBV6-5 with TRBJ1-1; tentative D call: TRBD1 (6 bases). V dropped 6 bases and J dropped 4 bases, with 12 bases sitting between them. CDR1 is MNHEY, CDR2 SVGAGI, per germline. The CDR3 is 13 residues long. CDR3 sequence reads: CASRVVGATEAFF. CDR3 DNA sequence: TGTGCCAGCAGGGTTGTGGGGGCCACTGAAGCTTTCTTT.

The V and J genes are TRBV7-2 and TRBJ2-7; 7 bases map to TRBD2. V gave up 5 bases and J gave up 0 bases; unmatched junction bases: 7. Germline assignment: CDR1 SGHTA and CDR2 FQGNSA. The CDR3 contains 15 residues. Written as DNA, the CDR3 is TGTGCCAGCAGCCTTAGCGGGCCAAGCTCCTACGAGCAGTACTTC. Translation gives CASSLSGPSSYEQYF.

This chain links TRBV4-1 with TRBJ1-1; D may be TRBD1 (5 bases). The CDR3 runs 16 residues. Germline lookup yields CDR1 MGHRA and CDR2 YSYEKL. V dropped 1 base and J dropped 2 bases, with 14 bases sitting between them. CDR3 amino acids: CASSQGRGTGNTEAFF. The CDR3 region has the DNA TGCGCCAGCAGCCAAGGGCGCGGAACAGGTAACACTGAAGCTTTCTTT.

The chain combines TRBV6-6 with TRBJ2-7; D is perhaps TRBD1 (6 bases). The CDR3 totals 15 residues. Between the trimmed V and J ends, which lost 10 bases and 0 bases, there was a span of 19 bases. The germline CDR1 and CDR2 sequences are MNHNY and SVGAGI (reference sequence). The CDR3 loop reads CAKANAQGISYEQYF. CDR3 coding DNA: TGTGCCAAGGCGAATGCCCAGGGGATCTCCTACGAGCAGTACTTC.

The chain joins TRBV6-5 to TRBJ2-1; tentatively, D is TRBD2 (6 bases). CDR3 size: 13 residues. Germline-derived CDR1 and CDR2 are MNHEY and SVGAGI. V lost 10 bases, J lost 13 bases, and 23 bases lay in between. The CDR3 bases are TGTGCCACCAAAGCTCCTCATAGCGGAAGTCAGTTCTTC. Translation: CATKAPHSGSQFF.

This chain connects TRBV4-2 to TRBJ2-6; D unresolved. CDR1 is LGHNA and CDR2 is YNFKEQ in the germline V gene. The CDR3 extends over 17 amino acids. The V gene lost 1 base and the J gene lost 0 bases, with 10 bases spanning the gap. The CDR3 sequence is CASSQASEVSGANVLTF. CDR3 DNA sequence: TGTGCCAGCAGCCAAGCCTCCGAGGTCTCTGGGGCCAACGTCCTGACTTTC.